The 6 T cell receptor beta chains presented below share a single source sample, sequenced in a study of a mutant IDH1 vaccine in newly diagnosed glioma. Method: immunoSEQ multiplex PCR; TCRdb's copy keeps in-frame clones and lacks some. This sample has about 38,000 clones, with around four fifths found just once. Time point meaning: baseline, week 1 (first vaccination visit). Sample treatment: pre-vaccination baseline after standard-of-care therapy. This specimen was PBMCs, taken from a glioma patient treated with radiotherapy, temozolomide or both. The receptors originated from a man aged 40-49 years with glioma. Some clones in this sample may be carry-over from other donors' samples.

V gene TRBV11-2 combines with J gene TRBJ1-6; no clear D gene. Germline V gene sequence: CDR1 SGHAT, CDR2 FQNNGV. The germline V and J ends were trimmed by 2 bases and 7 bases, with 3 bases remaining between them. CDR3 length: 12 residues. The CDR3 here is CASSLINSPLHF. In DNA form, the CDR3 reads TGTGCCAGCAGCTTAATAAATTCACCCCTCCACTTT.

The chain links TRBV18 to TRBJ2-2, with D possibly being TRBD1 (5 bases). Germline V CDR1 and CDR2: KGHSH, LQKENI. There are 14 residues in the CDR3. V shed 6 bases and J shed 0 bases, with 8 bases lying between them. The DNA of the CDR3 is TGTGCCAGCTCCCGGACACCGAACACCGGGGAGCTGTTTTTT. Encoded protein: CASSRTPNTGELFF.

This clone is medium-sized (0.01 to 0.1%). The rearrangement joins TRBV4-2 to TRBJ2-7; 8 bases map to TRBD2. Germline V gene sequence: CDR1 LGHNA, CDR2 YNFKEQ. V trimming: 0 bases; J trimming: 3 bases; junction bases outside the gene matches: 4. The CDR3 spans 15 residues. The CDR3 coding sequence is TGTGCCAGCAGCCAAGAGCTCGGGACTAGCTACGAGCAGTACTTC. Translation gives CASSQELGTSYEQYF.

The V call is TRBV5-1, the J call TRBJ1-2; the D gene is possibly TRBD1 (5 bases). Trimming removed 4 bases at V and 4 bases at J, with 14 bases between. Germline V gene sequence: CDR1 SGHRS, CDR2 YFSETQ. CDR3 size: 14 residues. The CDR3 loop is CASSPWDSSYGYTF. The CDR3 nucleotides read TGCGCCAGCAGCCCGTGGGACTCAAGCTATGGCTACACCTTC.

The chain couples TRBV2 to TRBJ1-4; TRBD1 matches at 7 bases. The germline gives CDR1 SNHLY, CDR2 FYNNEI. The trim removed 1 base at V and 10 bases at J, leaving 9 bases unmatched. The length of the CDR3 is 15 residues. The CDR3 nucleotides read TGTGCCAGCAGTGAAGTGACAGGGACCTTTAGAAAACTGTTTTTT. This encodes CASSEVTGTFRKLFF. Combining the CDR3 with reference TRBV2 and TRBJ1-4 gives the whole variable domain EPEVTQTPSHQVTQMGQEVILRCVPISNHLYFYWYRQILGQKVEFLVSFYNNEISEKSEIFDDQFSVERPDGSNFTLKIRSTKLEDSAMYFCASSEVTGTFRKLFFGSGTQLSVL.

The chain carries TRBV19 and TRBJ2-5, with TRBD2 as a possible D gene (6 bases). With 7 bases removed from V and 2 bases from J, the gap between germline ends came to 11 bases. Germline V gene sequence: CDR1 LNHDA, CDR2 SQIVND (reference sequence). The CDR3 length is 13 residues. The CDR3 spells CASMGLSQETQYF. The CDR3 DNA reads as TGTGCCAGTATGGGACTTAGTCAAGAGACCCAGTACTTC.